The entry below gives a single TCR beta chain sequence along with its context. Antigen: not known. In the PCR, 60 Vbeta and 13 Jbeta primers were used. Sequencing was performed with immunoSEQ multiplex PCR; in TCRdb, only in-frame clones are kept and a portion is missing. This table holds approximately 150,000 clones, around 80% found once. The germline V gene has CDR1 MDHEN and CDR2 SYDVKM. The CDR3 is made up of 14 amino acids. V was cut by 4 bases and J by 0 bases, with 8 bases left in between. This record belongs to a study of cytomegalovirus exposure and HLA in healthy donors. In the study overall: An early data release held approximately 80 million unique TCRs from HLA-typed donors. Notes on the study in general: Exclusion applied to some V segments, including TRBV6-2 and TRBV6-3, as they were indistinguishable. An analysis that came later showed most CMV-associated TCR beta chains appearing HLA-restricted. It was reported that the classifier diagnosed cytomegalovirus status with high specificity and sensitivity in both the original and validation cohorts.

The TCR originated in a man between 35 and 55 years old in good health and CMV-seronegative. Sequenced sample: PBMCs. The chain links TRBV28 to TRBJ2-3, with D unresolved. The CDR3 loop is CASSYGPSTDTQYF. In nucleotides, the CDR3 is TGTGCCAGCAGTTATGGGCCAAGCACAGATACGCAGTATTTT.